These 14 T cell receptor beta chains share one sample of origin, sequenced in a study of blood T cells in healthy people across ages. Alongside a J-beta primer mix, a sample-barcoded 5' primer served in a second PCR lasting roughly 6 to 12 cycles. TCRdb reprocessed the 5' RACE reads with MiXCR, giving one entry per CDR3 protein. The table lists 1.8 million or so distinct CDR3 sequences, approximately 40% of them singletons. Source material: blood. These receptors were collected from a human donor in good health.

This clonotype was recorded a few times. This sequence joins TRBV19 and TRBJ2-5; D is undetermined. Germline V CDR1 and CDR2: LNHDA, SQIVND (reference sequence). V was cut by 0 bases and J by 2 bases, with 4 bases left in between. CDR3 length: 13 residues. The CDR3 nucleotides read TGTGCCAGTAGTATAGACCTTCAAGAGACCCAGTACTTC. Translated, it gives CASSIDLQETQYF.

This clonotype showed up just once. V and J are TRBV7-9 and TRBJ2-1; the D call may be TRBD1 or TRBD2 (6 bases each). Trimming took 4 bases from V and 5 from J, leaving 18 bases between them. The CDR3 is 16 residues long. Germline lookup yields CDR1 SEHNR and CDR2 FQNEAQ (reference sequence). The CDR3 here is CASSSSGGTKHNEQFF. CDR3 nucleotide sequence: TGTGCCAGCAGCTCCTCCGGAGGGACAAAGCACAATGAGCAGTTCTTC.

Comment on this clonotype: Germline and junction disagree at one end, which may indicate a read error. The chain has TRBV13 and TRBJ1-1, with no clear D. From germline, CDR1 is PRHDT and CDR2 FYEKMQ (reference sequence). The CDR3 spans 15 residues. The CDR3 reads CANSSRPTGNTEAFF. CDR3 bases: TGTGCCAACAGCTCCCGGCCAACGGGGAACACTGAAGCTTTCTTT. The full variable domain, its missing parts supplied by reference TRBV13 and TRBJ1-1, is AAGVIQSPRHLIKEKRETATLKCYPIPRHDTVYWYQQGPGQDPQFLISFYEKMQSDKGSIPDRFSAQQFSDYHSELNMSSLELGDSALYFCANSSRPTGNTEAFFGQGTRLTVV.

This clonotype was picked up a small number of times. This chain joins TRBV27 and TRBJ2-5; D remains unclear. V gave up 5 bases and J gave up 1 base, with 17 bases separating them. Germline loops: CDR1 MNHEY, CDR2 SMNVEV (reference sequence). The CDR3 is 16 residues long. The CDR3, as DNA: TGTGCCAGCAGTCCAACTTCCCGGGTGCTCCAAGAGACCCAGTACTTC. Encoded protein: CASSPTSRVLQETQYF.

The chain carries TRBV25-1 and TRBJ2-7, with 7 bases lining up with TRBD1. Germline CDR1 is MGHDK and CDR2 is SYGVNS. The V segment lost 6 bases and the J segment 2 bases; nucleotides outside the gene matches: 7. The CDR3 consists of 14 residues. CDR3 DNA: TGTGCCAGCAGGAGGGGGACAGTTCCCTACGAGCAGTACTTC. Translating it yields CASRRGTVPYEQYF.

This clonotype was seen a handful of times. The rearrangement links TRBV5-6 to TRBJ2-7; D is unclear. This CDR3 is built from 14 residues. The germline V and J ends were trimmed by 4 bases and 1 base, with 12 bases remaining between them. Germline CDR1 reads SGHDT; CDR2 reads YYEEEE. In DNA, the CDR3 is TGTGCCAGCAGCGACATTTCGGGTTCCTACGAGCAGTACTTC. Its translation: CASSDISGSYEQYF.

The rearrangement joins TRBV4-1 to TRBJ2-7; possible D gene TRBD1, 7 bases. Germline CDR1 is MGHRA and CDR2 is YSYEKL. The ends were cut back, 3 bases at V and 0 bases at J, with 15 bases in the middle. The CDR3 is 16 residues long. The DNA for the CDR3 is TGCGCCAGCAGCCAGGCGGGACAGTTGAGCTCCTACGAGCAGTACTTC. Protein product: CASSQAGQLSSYEQYF.

CDR3: CAWSEGRNYEQYF. The DNA for the CDR3 is TGTGCCTGGAGTGAAGGAAGAAACTACGAGCAGTACTTC. The chain has TRBV30 and TRBJ2-7; D is ambiguous. V was trimmed by 1 base and J by 3 bases, leaving 10 bases between them. This CDR3 contains 13 residues. The germline gives CDR1 GTSNPN, CDR2 SVGIG (reference sequence). The entire variable domain, with the rest obtained from reference TRBV30 and TRBJ2-7, is as follows: SQTIHQWPATLVQPVGSPLSLECTVEGTSNPNLYWYRQAAGRGLQLLFYSVGIGQISSEVPQNLSASRPQDRQFILSSKKLLLSDSGFYLCAWSEGRNYEQYFGPGTRLTVT.

V usage is TRBV9 and J usage is TRBJ2-3; D not resolved. V lost 9 bases, J lost 5 bases, and 10 bases lay in between. Germline V gives CDR1 SGDLS, CDR2 YYNGEE. The CDR3 runs to 11 residues. The CDR3 protein is CANNIRDTQYF. The CDR3 DNA is TGTGCCAACAACATCAGAGATACGCAGTATTTT.

CDR3 DNA sequence: TGCGCCAGCAGCTGGGGGACAGGGCAAGATGAAAAACTGTTTTTT. Encoded protein: CASSWGTGQDEKLFF. The chain uses TRBV5-1 and TRBJ1-4; TRBD1 matches 9 bases. Losses at the gene ends were 3 bases for V and 6 bases for J; bases not matched to a gene: 6. Germline values: CDR1 SGHRS, CDR2 YFSETQ. The CDR3 has 15 amino acids.

A few counts support this clonotype. The chain couples TRBV7-2 to TRBJ2-7, with 7 positions matching TRBD2. This CDR3 region has 16 residues. Looked up from germline, CDR1 is SGHTA and CDR2 is FQGNSA. The J segment lost 2 bases and the V segment lost 0 bases, leaving 7 bases of the junction unmatched. DNA of the CDR3: TGTGCCAGCAGCTTAGCGCCGGCTAGCGGAACCTACGAGCAGTACTTC. It is translated as CASSLAPASGTYEQYF.

Note on this clonotype: The junction and the germline gene differ at one end; a read error may be behind it. The chain is built from TRBV20-1 and TRBJ2-3; D call uncertain. CDR1 and CDR2 from the germline V gene are DFQATT and SNEGSKA (reference sequence). CDR3 length: 13 amino acids. The CDR3 loop reads CSASGVGTDTRYF. CDR3 bases: TGCAGTGCTAGTGGTGTAGGCACAGATACGCGGTATTTT.

CDR3 region: CASSLRGGAESYTQYF. CDR3 coding DNA: TGTGCCAGCAGCTTACGCGGGGGGGCCGAGTCTTATACGCAGTATTTT. The genes are TRBV7-2 and TRBJ2-3; the match to TRBD2 covers 9 bases. The CDR3 length is 16 residues. Germline CDR1 and CDR2: SGHTA and FQGNSA. The junction had 10 bases not matched to a gene; V was cut back by 2 bases and J by 7 bases.

This rearrangement joins TRBV7-8 to TRBJ1-4; no firm D call. Between the trimmed V and J ends, which lost 5 bases and 5 bases, there was a span of 15 bases. The CDR3 length is 15 residues. Looked up from germline, CDR1 is SGHVS and CDR2 is FQNEAQ. The CDR3 nucleotides read TGTGCCAGCAGCACCCTACCACTTTCGAATGAAAAACTGTTTTTT. Translated, it gives CASSTLPLSNEKLFF.